Below, one TCR beta chain is given with its context. The V gene end was trimmed by 1 base and the J gene end by 6 bases; junction bases not matched to a gene: 6. The CDR3 length is 16 residues. CDR1 and CDR2 (germline): SGHNT, YYREEE (reference sequence). TCRdb's table, derived via immunoSEQ multiplex PCR, lists solely in-frame clones and lacks some. The sample carries roughly 120,000 clones, about 80% recorded once. The data were obtained in a study of radiotherapy plus CTLA-4 blockade in lung cancer. On the study more broadly: Objective response was observed in about 19% of patients, and disease control in roughly 30%.

The material was peripheral blood, obtained from a patient treated with radiotherapy plus ipilimumab. This TCR came from a human donor with non-small cell lung cancer that progressed on radiotherapy plus ipilimumab. Some clones in this sample may be carry-over from other donors' samples. The chain links TRBV5-4 to TRBJ1-6; TRBD1 matches 8 bases. The CDR3 DNA reads as TGTGCCAGCAGCTTGCTTCGGACAGGGTTTAATTCACCCCTCCACTTT. Protein: CASSLLRTGFNSPLHF. The full variable domain, rest sourced from reference TRBV5-4 and TRBJ1-6, is ETGVTQSPTHLIKTRGQQVTLRCSSQSGHNTVSWYQQALGQGPQFIFQYYREEENGRGNFPPRFSGLQFPNYSSELNVNALELDDSALYLCASSLLRTGFNSPLHFGNGTRLTVT.